Below, 31 T cell receptor beta chains from the same sample are listed, as sequenced in a study of shared clonotypes between healthy human individuals. TCRdb keeps only in-frame clones here, not all; method: immunoSEQ multiplex PCR. This table holds nearly 2 million clones, around 96% found once. The naive CD8 fraction comprised CD45RO-negative cells positively selected for CCR7 and excluded terminally differentiated effector memory CD45RA+ cells. Source material: naive CD8+ T cells sorted from blood. The receptors come from a man aged 18 to 29 in good health.

The rearrangement joins TRBV5-3 to TRBJ1-6; no firm D call. TRBV5-3 is filed as an ORF, its function uncertain. CDR3 size: 17 residues. Trimming removed 0 bases at V and 7 bases at J, with 17 bases between. The CDR3 region has the DNA TGTGCCAGAAGCTTGGATGACGTACTAACTTTAAATTCACCCCTCCACTTT. It yields the protein CARSLDDVLTLNSPLHF.

The rearrangement uses TRBV5-1 and TRBJ2-1; D is possibly TRBD2 (5 bases). V was clipped by 5 bases and J by 7 bases, with 7 bases between them. Germline V gene data show CDR1 as SGHRS and CDR2 as YFSETQ. CDR3 size: 11 residues. In DNA, the CDR3 is TGCGCCAGCAGACTAGGGAATGAGCAGTTCTTC. Translated: CASRLGNEQFF.

The chain recombines TRBV9 with TRBJ2-3, with 11 nucleotides matching TRBD2. The J segment lost 2 bases and the V segment lost 3 bases, leaving 2 bases of the junction unmatched. The germline V gene has CDR1 SGDLS and CDR2 YYNGEE. The CDR3 spans 15 residues. CDR3: CASSGLAGNTDTQYF. The CDR3 region has the DNA TGTGCCAGCAGCGGACTAGCGGGGAACACAGATACGCAGTATTTT.

The chain employs TRBV19 and TRBJ2-3; the D gene is possibly TRBD2 (7 bases). CDR3 length: 15 amino acids. Germline lookup yields CDR1 LNHDA and CDR2 SQIVND (reference sequence). V was shortened by 8 bases and J by 5 bases, with 20 bases between the two germline ends. The CDR3 is CASLQTRGPLDTQYF. Written as DNA, the CDR3 is TGTGCCAGTCTCCAAACGCGGGGGCCTTTAGATACGCAGTATTTT.

This chain uses TRBV27 with TRBJ1-2; D is perhaps TRBD1 (6 bases). Per germline, CDR1 MNHEY and CDR2 SMNVEV (reference sequence). V was pared by 0 bases and J by 5 bases, with 13 bases between. CDR3 length: 15 amino acids. The CDR3 protein is CASSLSGDIGYGYTF. CDR3 sequence (DNA): TGTGCCAGCAGTTTATCGGGGGACATAGGGTATGGCTACACCTTC.

This chain uses TRBV29-1 with TRBJ1-1, with D tentatively TRBD1 (5 bases). Germline values: CDR1 SQVTM, CDR2 ANQGSEA. CDR3 length equals 13 residues. Deletions cut 6 bases from V and 5 bases from J, with 16 bases between. In DNA, the CDR3 is TGCAGCGTATCTCAGGGTCTAAGGACTGAAGCTTTCTTT. Translated, it gives CSVSQGLRTEAFF.

V and J are TRBV27 and TRBJ1-4, with 9 bases matching TRBD1. CDR3 length equals 13 residues. V dropped 9 bases and J dropped 7; count of bases not matched to a gene: 6. Germline V gene data show CDR1 as MNHEY and CDR2 as SMNVEV (reference sequence). This CDR3 reads CASSGTGFEKLFF. In DNA, the CDR3 is TGTGCCAGTTCCGGGACAGGGTTTGAAAAACTGTTTTTT.

The genes are TRBV29-1 and TRBJ2-3; 16 bases are a match to TRBD2. The CDR3 is 16 residues long. Germline CDR1 reads SQVTM; CDR2 reads ANQGSEA. The trim removed 6 bases at V and 3 bases at J, leaving 6 bases unmatched. CDR3 sequence (DNA): TGCAGCGTGCCGGGACTAGCGGGAGGGCCAACAGATACGCAGTATTTT. Translated: CSVPGLAGGPTDTQYF.

The rearrangement joins TRBV5-8 to TRBJ1-3; no definite D call. Per the germline V gene, CDR1 is SGHTS and CDR2 is YDEGEE. The CDR3 extends over 15 amino acids. Trimming took 0 bases from V and 1 from J, leaving 8 bases between them. CDR3 sequence reads: CASSLDSVSGNTIYF. CDR3 DNA: TGTGCCAGCAGCTTGGACAGTGTTTCTGGAAACACCATATATTTT. The entire variable domain, with the rest obtained from reference TRBV5-8 and TRBJ1-3, is as follows: EAGVTQSPTHLIKTRGQQATLRCSPISGHTSVYWYQQALGLGLQFLLWYDEGEERNRGNFPPRFSGRQFPNYSSELNVNALELEDSALYLCASSLDSVSGNTIYFGEGSWLTVV.

The rearrangement links TRBV19 to TRBJ2-5; no definite D call. Germline-derived CDR1 and CDR2 are LNHDA and SQIVND (reference sequence). Trimming cost V 5 bases and J 2 bases, with 12 bases left between them. The CDR3 consists of 14 residues. CDR3 region: CASSSIAEQETQYF. The DNA of the CDR3 is TGTGCCAGTAGTTCGATAGCAGAGCAAGAGACCCAGTACTTC.

This chain uses TRBV5-4 with TRBJ2-4; 12 nucleotides agree with TRBD2. This CDR3 has 17 amino acids. Germline trimming cut 2 bases from V and 5 bases from J; bases unmatched to any gene: 8. CDR1 and CDR2 (germline): SGHNT, YYREEE (reference sequence). The CDR3 is CASSFLSSGGAENIQYF. The CDR3 region has the DNA TGTGCCAGCAGCTTCCTTTCTAGCGGGGGGGCCGAAAACATTCAGTACTTC.

The chain uses TRBV5-1 and TRBJ1-4, with D possibly matching TRBD1 (5 bases). V lost 4 bases, J lost 5 bases, and 15 bases lay in between. CDR1 and CDR2 from the germline V gene are SGHRS and YFSETQ. CDR3 size: 15 residues. For the CDR3, the DNA is TGCGCCAGCAGCCCCCGGGGGGGGAACAATGAAAAACTGTTTTTT. This codes for CASSPRGGNNEKLFF.

This chain connects TRBV10-1 to TRBJ2-3; the D gene is possibly TRBD2 (6 bases). This CDR3 region has 12 residues. Trimming took off 6 bases at V and 8 bases at J, with 12 bases between the two ends. Per the germline V gene, CDR1 is WNHNN and CDR2 is SYGVQD (reference sequence). In DNA, the CDR3 is TGCGCCAGCAGGGACTATTCGGGTACGCAGTATTTT. Translation gives CASRDYSGTQYF.

A note on this clone: The sample carries other DNA sequences with the same CDR3. The V gene is TRBV27, the J gene TRBJ2-7; D remains ambiguous. Germline V CDR1 and CDR2: MNHEY, SMNVEV (reference sequence). V was cut by 5 bases and J by 0 bases, with 5 bases left in between. The CDR3 runs 12 residues. The CDR3 sequence: CASSANSYEQYF. The CDR3, as DNA: TGTGCCAGCAGTGCTAACTCCTACGAGCAGTACTTC.

This chain joins TRBV6-6 and TRBJ2-1; 12 positions agree with TRBD1. This CDR3 has 13 residues. J was trimmed by 10 bases and V by 6 bases; bases with no gene match: 4. Germline V CDR1 and CDR2: MNHNY, SVGAGI (reference sequence). The CDR3 nucleotides are TGTGCCAGCAGCTGGGACAGGGGGCAGGAGCAGTTCTTC. Its protein product is CASSWDRGQEQFF.

J is TRBJ2-1 and V is TRBV6-5, with a tentative D call TRBD2 (6 bases). The CDR3 totals 13 residues. CDR1 and CDR2 (germline): MNHEY, SVGAGI. Trimming pared 4 bases from V and 6 bases from J, leaving 10 bases between. CDR3 region: CASSCTSCNEQFF. DNA of the CDR3: TGTGCCAGCAGTTGTACTAGCTGCAATGAGCAGTTCTTC.

The chain links TRBV7-8 to TRBJ1-5; D is undetermined. The germline gives CDR1 SGHVS, CDR2 FQNEAQ. The CDR3 runs 14 residues. Deletions cut 1 base from V and 5 bases from J, with 9 bases between. CDR3 residues: CASSLGGGYQPQHF. The CDR3 nucleotides read TGTGCCAGCAGCTTAGGTGGTGGGTATCAGCCCCAGCATTTT.

This chain links TRBV10-2 with TRBJ1-2, with TRBD1 as a possible D gene (5 bases). The CDR3 has 16 residues. Germline V gene lookup returns CDR1 WSHSY and CDR2 SAAADI. V dropped 0 bases and J dropped 6 bases, with 17 bases sitting between them. CDR3 DNA: TGCGCCAGCAGTGAGTCGTTATTATGGTTCAGGGATGGCTACACCTTC. Its protein is CASSESLLWFRDGYTF.

This clone was observed a single time. The chain recombines TRBV28 with TRBJ2-3; 8 nucleotides agree with TRBD2. Trimming took 2 bases from V and 4 from J; bases not matched to a gene: 5. The germline V gene has CDR1 MDHEN and CDR2 SYDVKM. This CDR3 contains 15 residues. CDR3 amino acids: CASSLGASGSDTQYF. DNA of the CDR3: TGTGCCAGCAGTTTAGGGGCTAGCGGGTCAGATACGCAGTATTTT. Looking up the rest from reference TRBV28 and TRBJ2-3 gives the full variable domain: DVKVTQSSRYLVKRTGEKVFLECVQDMDHENMFWYRQDPGLGLRLIYFSYDVKMKEKGDIPEGYSVSREKKERFSLILESASTNQTSMYLCASSLGASGSDTQYFGPGTRLTVL.

The genes are TRBV2 and TRBJ1-1; 7 positions agree with TRBD1. From germline, CDR1 is SNHLY and CDR2 FYNNEI. The CDR3 loop spans 15 amino acids. Trimming cost V 4 bases and J 7 bases; bases outside gene matches: 12. CDR3 sequence reads: CASSAGQGVFNEAFF. The CDR3 DNA follows: TGTGCCAGCAGTGCGGGCCAGGGGGTTTTCAATGAAGCTTTCTTT.

This sequence joins TRBV6-1 and TRBJ2-1; 11 bases line up with TRBD2. The CDR3 sequence is 16 residues long. In germline, CDR1 is MNHNS, CDR2 SASEGT. V lost 4 bases and J lost 8; bases outside the gene matches: 10. DNA for the CDR3: TGTGCCAGCAGTGTGAAACTAGCGGGAGCTAGGGATGAGCAGTTCTTC. Its protein is CASSVKLAGARDEQFF.

The V call is TRBV7-9, the J call TRBJ1-3; the D gene is possibly TRBD1 (6 bases). V was trimmed by 5 bases and J by 4 bases, leaving 18 bases between them. CDR1 and CDR2 (germline): SEHNR, FQNEAQ (reference sequence). The CDR3 is 16 residues long. The DNA of the CDR3 is TGTGCCAGCAGCCAGGACAGTGGGGCGGAGGGAAACACCATATATTTT. This sequence encodes CASSQDSGAEGNTIYF.

The gene calls are TRBV6-5 and TRBJ1-1, with D possibly matching TRBD1 (5 bases). The germline V gene encodes CDR1 MNHEY and CDR2 SVGAGI. V lost 0 bases and J lost 3, with 8 bases in between. The length of the CDR3 is 14 residues. In nucleotides, the CDR3 is TGTGCCAGCAGTTACTCGTGGGGGGACACTGAAGCTTTCTTT. Residues: CASSYSWGDTEAFF.

The chain carries TRBV10-2 and TRBJ2-4, with unresolved D. CDR1 WSHSY and CDR2 SAAADI come from the germline V gene. V lost 0 bases to trimming and J lost 10 bases, with 10 bases between them. CDR3 size: 13 residues. The CDR3 loop is CASSESLDGIQYF. The DNA for the CDR3 is TGCGCCAGCAGTGAGTCGCTGGACGGGATTCAGTACTTC.

This sequence joins TRBV6-5 and TRBJ2-2, with 8 bases identical to TRBD1. The CDR3 contains 15 residues. The J segment lost 0 bases and the V segment lost 6 bases, leaving 3 bases of the junction unmatched. The germline V gene encodes CDR1 MNHEY and CDR2 SVGAGI. CDR3 protein: CASSRTGPNTGELFF. Here the CDR3 DNA reads TGTGCCAGCAGCCGGACAGGGCCGAACACCGGGGAGCTGTTTTTT.

V usage is TRBV7-9 and J usage is TRBJ1-1, with D possibly TRBD1 on 5 matching bases. V dropped 4 bases and J dropped 7 bases, with 13 bases sitting between them. Looked up from germline, CDR1 is SEHNR and CDR2 is FQNEAQ (reference sequence). The CDR3 totals 13 residues. In nucleotides, the CDR3 is TGTGCCAGCAGCTCCCCTACAGGAATTGAAGCTTTCTTT. Translated, it gives CASSSPTGIEAFF.

This clone has more than one count but fewer than ten. The DNA of the CDR3 is TGTGCCAGCAGTACCCCAGGGGCCCCCTACGAGCAGTACTTC. Its protein product is CASSTPGAPYEQYF. The rearrangement uses TRBV28 and TRBJ2-7; maybe TRBD1 (6 bases). Germline V gene sequence: CDR1 MDHEN, CDR2 SYDVKM. The germline V and J ends were trimmed by 5 bases and 2 bases, with 13 bases remaining between them. The CDR3 spans 14 residues.

Notes on this clone: This sample also contains other DNA sequences that code for the same CDR3. The chain recombines TRBV2 with TRBJ2-3; 14 bases are a match to TRBD2. There are 15 residues in the CDR3. The V and J ends lost 6 bases and 1 base, in that order; junction bases with no gene match: 0. The germline V gene encodes CDR1 SNHLY and CDR2 FYNNEI. CDR3 sequence reads: CASRGLAGGTDTQYF. In nucleotides, the CDR3 is TGTGCCAGCAGGGGACTAGCGGGGGGCACAGATACGCAGTATTTT.

CDR3 nucleotides: TGTGCCAGCAGTGGAGGCAACGGGGACAGGGCATACCTCTATGGCTACACCTTC. This sequence encodes CASSGGNGDRAYLYGYTF. The chain recombines TRBV25-1 with TRBJ1-2; 9 nucleotides agree with TRBD1. Germline V lookup: CDR1 MGHDK, CDR2 SYGVNS. V lost 4 bases to trimming and J lost 4 bases; unmatched junction nucleotides: 16. This CDR3 is built from 18 residues.

The rearrangement links TRBV9 to TRBJ2-1; D possibly matches TRBD1 or TRBD2 (5 bases each). Trimming cost V 0 bases and J 7 bases, with 14 bases left between them. Germline lookup yields CDR1 SGDLS and CDR2 YYNGEE. CDR3 length: 15 amino acids. CDR3 sequence: CASSVGDGVKNEQFF. The CDR3 DNA follows: TGTGCCAGCAGCGTAGGGGACGGCGTCAAGAATGAGCAGTTCTTC.

The chain links TRBV4-1 to TRBJ2-7, with no clear D. This CDR3 contains 11 residues. V gave up 2 bases and J gave up 7 bases, with 6 bases separating them. Germline V gene lookup returns CDR1 MGHRA and CDR2 YSYEKL. The CDR3 protein is CASSQNGEQYF. The CDR3 coding sequence is TGCGCCAGCAGCCAAAATGGTGAGCAGTACTTC.